The clone carrying this TCR beta chain has just a few counts. This entry is derived from a study of blood T cells in healthy people across ages. Peripheral blood, roughly 9.3 milliliters per donor, was collected. The V gene lost 6 bases and the J gene lost 10 bases, with 27 bases spanning the gap. CDR3 length: 16 amino acids. A second PCR, run for roughly 7 to 12 cycles, used a sample-barcoded 5' primer plus a J-beta primer mix. A template-switch adaptor that had 12 random nucleotides put a tag on each cDNA molecule. One entry per CDR3 protein results from TCRdb running MiXCR on the 5' RACE reads. The sample includes hundreds of thousands of distinct CDR3 sequences, 20% to 25% of them seen just once.

This TCR was sampled from a man between 65 and 79 years old in good health. The rearrangement joins TRBV12-3 or TRBV12-4 to TRBJ1-2, with D possibly TRBD1 on 6 matching bases. What was sequenced was blood. DNA for the CDR3: TGTGCCAGCAGCTTTAGAGGGACACTAAGGGGGGCCGTCTACACCTTC. This sequence encodes CASSFRGTLRGAVYTF.